This T cell receptor beta chain was identified in a study of beta chain features in type 1 diabetes. About the research overall: Sorted cell examination encompassed about 110 million cells across all samples.

Comment on this clone: The antigen is not known.

There are 13 residues in the CDR3. Germline lookup yields CDR1 ENHRY and CDR2 SYGVKD. Trimming took 3 bases from V and 2 from J, leaving 7 bases between them. The isolated RNA, all of it, was reverse transcribed, so expressed TCRB transcripts were what got sequenced. TCRdb keeps only in-frame clones here, not all; method: immunoSEQ multiplex PCR. Of roughly 250,000 clones listed, over 20% are singletons. Study-level points and caveats: The study found moderately but significantly shorter TCRB CDR3s in all four CD4+ subsets of Type 1 diabetes patients. PCR might preferentially amplify shorter templates, equally in patients and controls. In the patient group, naive, central memory and Treg TCRB repertoires seemed more alike than in the healthy donor group. Using cDNA template may skew counts toward highly expressing activated cells.

The sequence came from a woman in her forties with type 1 diabetes. This chain links TRBV10-3 with TRBJ2-5, with TRBD2 as a possible D gene (6 bases). The sample taken for sequencing was naive CD4+ T cells from blood. CDR3 protein: CAISDGLQETQYF. The CDR3 DNA reads TGTGCCATCAGTGACGGACTACAAGAGACCCAGTACTTC.